This TCR beta chain was profiled in a study of blood T cell repertoires in COVID-19. Study-wide context: Sources were T cells, B-cell-depleted T cells, or PBMCs; the material itself was cDNA or gDNA.

With 7 bases removed from V and 5 bases from J, the gap between germline ends came to 8 bases. The CDR3 is 11 residues long. CDR1 and CDR2 (germline): LGHDT, YNNKEL (reference sequence). This clone came up a few times. Sequencing used immunoSEQ multiplex PCR; TCRdb keeps in-frame clones, though not all of them. The table lists 90,000 to 110,000 clones, around 81% of them singletons. The chain has TRBV3-1 (or the pseudogene TRBV3-2) and TRBJ1-1; D is perhaps TRBD1 (6 bases). The sequenced sample was peripheral blood. The source is a human donor in a cohort sampled during active or convalescent COVID-19. CDR3 coding DNA: TGTGCCAGCACCAGGGGAACTGAAGCTTTCTTT. It is translated as CASTRGTEAFF.